The 30 T cell receptor beta chains in this list originate from one sample, sequenced in a study of control samples from healthy donors and cancer patients. Sequencing used immunoSEQ multiplex PCR; TCRdb keeps in-frame clones, though not all of them. Of about 60,000 clones listed, 90% are singletons. Sample: PBMCs. Receptors originate from a woman in her 50s with colorectal cancer.

The V call is TRBV30, the J call TRBJ1-5; D not certain. In germline, CDR1 is GTSNPN, CDR2 SVGIG (reference sequence). V lost 0 bases, J lost 8 bases, and 11 bases lay in between. The CDR3 sequence is 13 residues long. CDR3 bases: TGTGCCTGGAGTGTGAACGGGAACAAGCCCCAGCATTTT. Its translation: CAWSVNGNKPQHF. The entire variable domain, with the rest obtained from reference TRBV30 and TRBJ1-5, is as follows: SQTIHQWPATLVQPVGSPLSLECTVEGTSNPNLYWYRQAAGRGLQLLFYSVGIGQISSEVPQNLSASRPQDRQFILSSKKLLLSDSGFYLCAWSVNGNKPQHFGDGTRLSIL.

The rearrangement uses TRBV13 and TRBJ2-1, with a tentative D call TRBD2 (5 bases). The V end lost 0 bases, the J end lost 5 bases, and 14 bases lay between the germline ends. The CDR3 covers 16 residues. Per germline, CDR1 PRHDT and CDR2 FYEKMQ (reference sequence). DNA of the CDR3: TGTGCCAGCAGCTTAGGTGGCAAACTAGAGGACAATGAGCAGTTCTTC. Residues: CASSLGGKLEDNEQFF.

V usage is TRBV6-5 and J usage is TRBJ1-1, with a weak D call TRBD1 (5 bases). V lost 6 bases and J 0 bases, leaving 8 bases between the germline ends. The CDR3 contains 13 residues. The V gene's germline CDR1 is MNHEY and CDR2 SVGAGI. The CDR3 sequence: CASRRGMNTEAFF. The CDR3 region has the DNA TGTGCCAGCAGAAGGGGTATGAACACTGAAGCTTTCTTT.

The CDR3 sequence: CASSQVAGTNYGYTF. CDR3 bases: TGTGCCAGCAGCCAAGTAGCCGGGACCAACTATGGCTACACCTTC. The chain combines TRBV3-1 (or the pseudogene TRBV3-2) with TRBJ1-2; tentatively, D is TRBD1 (5 bases). The length of the CDR3 is 15 residues. Germline values: CDR1 LGHDT, CDR2 YNNKEL (reference sequence). The V and J ends lost 1 base and 2 bases respectively, with 11 bases between them.

This chain links TRBV18 with TRBJ2-7; 8 nucleotides line up with TRBD1. With V trimmed by 5 bases and J by 2 bases, 5 bases remained unmatched. CDR3 length: 14 residues. Germline CDR1 is KGHSH and CDR2 is LQKENI. CDR3 sequence: CASSDRGAAYEQYF. CDR3 sequence (DNA): TGTGCCAGCTCAGACAGGGGAGCCGCCTACGAGCAGTACTTC.

CDR3 sequence: CSASHEPFEPQHF. CDR3 DNA: TGCAGTGCTAGTCATGAGCCTTTCGAGCCCCAGCATTTT. The rearrangement links TRBV20-1 to TRBJ1-5, with unresolved D. CDR1 is DFQATT and CDR2 is SNEGSKA in the germline V gene (reference sequence). The CDR3 has 13 amino acids. The ends were cut back, 3 bases at V and 8 bases at J, with 14 bases in the middle.

The chain recombines TRBV18 with TRBJ2-6, with D possibly called TRBD1 or TRBD2 (5 bases each). Germline CDR1 reads KGHSH; CDR2 reads LQKENI. The CDR3 loop spans 14 amino acids. Trimming cost V 5 bases and J 2 bases, with 7 bases left between them. CDR3 nucleotide sequence: TGTGCCAGCTCATCGGGGCCTGGGGCCAACGTCCTGACTTTC. This encodes CASSSGPGANVLTF.

The rearrangement links TRBV2 to TRBJ2-6, with 10 bases that match TRBD1. The V and J ends lost 5 bases and 0 bases, in that order; junction bases with no gene match: 10. Germline loops: CDR1 SNHLY, CDR2 FYNNEI. CDR3 length: 19 residues. CDR3 nucleotide sequence: TGTGCCAGCAGTCAAACCCGGACAGGGGGAAACTCTGGGGCCAACGTCCTGACTTTC. Translation gives CASSQTRTGGNSGANVLTF.

The V and J genes are TRBV5-1 and TRBJ2-2, with TRBD1 identical over 7 bases. J lost 7 bases, V lost 5 bases, and 14 bases had no gene match. Germline V gene data show CDR1 as SGHRS and CDR2 as YFSETQ. The CDR3 is 16 residues long. The CDR3 nucleotides are TGCGCCAGCAGGCAGTTTATCGGACAGGACAGCGGGGAGCTGTTTTTT. Translated, it gives CASRQFIGQDSGELFF.

This clone has only one observation. This rearrangement joins TRBV18 to TRBJ1-4, with 9 bases identical to TRBD1. The CDR3 runs to 14 residues. The V and J ends lost 3 bases and 5 bases, in that order; junction bases with no gene match: 1. From germline, CDR1 is KGHSH and CDR2 LQKENI. The CDR3 loop reads CASSPGTGNEKLFF. The CDR3 nucleotides read TGTGCCAGCTCACCCGGGACAGGGAATGAAAAACTGTTTTTT.

The rearrangement joins TRBV6-5 to TRBJ1-1, with 11 bases matching TRBD1. The CDR3 runs to 15 residues. From germline, CDR1 is MNHEY and CDR2 SVGAGI. Unmatched junction bases numbered 5, after V lost 2 bases and J lost 6 bases. CDR3 coding DNA: TGTGCCAGCAGTTACGGGGACAGGGGGGCCCCTGAAGCTTTCTTT. This codes for CASSYGDRGAPEAFF.

The gene calls are TRBV6-5 and TRBJ1-1, with TRBD1 identical over 10 bases. V shed 1 base, J shed 11 bases, and the junction held 4 bases outside the gene matches. The germline gives CDR1 MNHEY, CDR2 SVGAGI. The CDR3 has 13 residues. The CDR3 here is CASSYWDRGRAFF. Here the CDR3 DNA reads TGTGCCAGCAGTTACTGGGACAGGGGCCGGGCTTTCTTT.

J is TRBJ1-2 and V is TRBV6-5, with TRBD1 as a possible D gene (5 bases). The CDR3 has 14 amino acids. Looked up from germline, CDR1 is MNHEY and CDR2 is SVGAGI. V gave up 5 bases and J gave up 7 bases, with 17 bases separating them. The CDR3 DNA sequence: TGTGCCAGCAGTAGGGAGGGCAGGGTCGCTGGCTACACCTTC. Translation: CASSREGRVAGYTF.

The chain combines TRBV19 with TRBJ2-1; possible D gene TRBD2, 7 bases. Trimming cost V 6 bases and J 4 bases, with 16 bases left between them. The CDR3 loop spans 15 amino acids. CDR1 LNHDA and CDR2 SQIVND come from the germline V gene (reference sequence). The CDR3 here is CASSKGRGGYNEQFF. CDR3 DNA: TGTGCCAGTAGCAAGGGTAGGGGGGGATACAATGAGCAGTTCTTC.

The chain recombines TRBV30 with TRBJ1-2, with D possibly being TRBD1 (5 bases). The CDR3 has 13 residues. V lost 0 bases, J lost 8 bases, and 13 bases lay in between. Germline V CDR1 and CDR2: GTSNPN, SVGIG (reference sequence). This CDR3 reads CAWSVGWDGGYTF. The CDR3 DNA reads as TGTGCCTGGAGTGTAGGGTGGGACGGCGGCTACACCTTC.

The V and J genes are TRBV2 and TRBJ1-2, with unresolved D. CDR1 is SNHLY and CDR2 is FYNNEI in the germline V gene. Trimming cost V 3 bases and J 8 bases, with 19 bases left between them. The CDR3 extends over 15 amino acids. CDR3: CASSELSFFGSGYTF. Here the CDR3 DNA reads TGTGCCAGCAGTGAGCTATCATTTTTCGGGAGCGGCTACACCTTC.

The CDR3 DNA reads TGCGCCAGCAGCTTGGCCTTCCGGGGTGGAGACACAGATACGCAGTATTTT. Protein product: CASSLAFRGGDTDTQYF. This chain links TRBV5-1 with TRBJ2-3, with D perhaps TRBD2 (5 bases). The CDR3 consists of 17 residues. CDR1 and CDR2 (germline): SGHRS, YFSETQ. Trimming pared 0 bases from V and 2 bases from J, leaving 16 bases between.

The chain carries TRBV27 and TRBJ2-7; D ambiguous. The germline CDR1 and CDR2 sequences are MNHEY and SMNVEV (reference sequence). There are 14 residues in the CDR3. The V gene lost 0 bases and the J gene lost 2 bases, with 8 bases spanning the gap. CDR3 sequence: CASSLSPTAYEQYF. The CDR3 DNA sequence: TGTGCCAGCAGTTTATCTCCCACAGCCTACGAGCAGTACTTC.

The V gene is TRBV7-3, the J gene TRBJ2-1; TRBD2 matches 10 bases. CDR1 SGHTA and CDR2 FQGTGA come from the germline V gene. Trimming removed 2 bases from V and 9 bases from J; junction bases left unmatched: 13. The CDR3 is made up of 17 amino acids. The CDR3 protein is CASSLWASGGPFTEQFF. CDR3 nucleotide sequence: TGTGCCAGCAGCTTATGGGCTAGCGGGGGTCCGTTCACTGAGCAGTTCTTC.

The genes are TRBV5-1 and TRBJ2-3; D gene unclear. Trimming cost V 3 bases and J 4 bases, with 6 bases left between them. The CDR3 length is 12 residues. From germline, CDR1 is SGHRS and CDR2 YFSETQ. As DNA, the CDR3 is TGCGCCAGCAGCTCACAACCAGATACGCAGTATTTT. This codes for CASSSQPDTQYF.

The chain employs TRBV18 and TRBJ1-2, with D perhaps matching TRBD1 (6 bases). Per germline, CDR1 KGHSH and CDR2 LQKENI. Trimming cost V 3 bases and J 6 bases, with 8 bases left between them. The CDR3 is 12 amino acids. The CDR3 sequence is CASSPRTDGYTF. The CDR3 DNA follows: TGTGCCAGCTCACCCCGGACAGATGGCTACACCTTC. The full variable domain, with the rest looked up from reference TRBV18 and TRBJ1-2, is NAGVMQNPRHLVRRRGQEARLRCSPMKGHSHVYWYRQLPEEGLKFMVYLQKENIIDESGMPKERFSAEFPKEGPSILRIQQVVRGDSAAYFCASSPRTDGYTFGSGTRLTVV.

This clone was picked up one time. V is TRBV3-1 (or the pseudogene TRBV3-2) and J is TRBJ1-1; no reliable D call. Germline V gene sequence: CDR1 LGHDT, CDR2 YNNKEL (reference sequence). V lost 1 base to trimming and J lost 8 bases, with 8 bases between them. The CDR3 length is 12 residues. CDR3 in DNA: TGTGCCAGCAGCCAAGTTCCCCTAGAAGCTTTCTTT. Translated, it gives CASSQVPLEAFF.

J is TRBJ1-1 and V is TRBV10-3; 9 bases align to TRBD1. CDR3 length: 14 residues. Germline V lookup: CDR1 ENHRY, CDR2 SYGVKD. V lost 6 bases, J lost 4 bases, and 6 bases stayed unmatched. This CDR3 is CAISPDRGTTEAFF. Written as DNA, the CDR3 is TGTGCCATCAGCCCCGACAGGGGGACCACTGAAGCTTTCTTT.

The genes are TRBV7-3 and TRBJ2-3; D is ambiguous. This CDR3 comprises 14 residues. The germline V gene has CDR1 SGHTA and CDR2 FQGTGA. The V and J ends lost 7 bases and 2 bases respectively, with 13 bases between them. For the CDR3, the DNA is TGTGCCAGCAAGGACGCTGGTATCACAGATACGCAGTATTTT. It translates to CASKDAGITDTQYF.

The chain is built from TRBV19 and TRBJ1-1; possibly TRBD1 for D (6 bases). Trimming took off 0 bases at V and 6 bases at J, with 14 bases between the two ends. CDR3 length: 15 residues. Germline CDR1 LNHDA, CDR2 SQIVND (reference sequence). CDR3 in DNA: TGTGCCAGTAGTATAGATTTAGGGGGTTGGCCTGAAGCTTTCTTT. Translation: CASSIDLGGWPEAFF.

The chain employs TRBV7-9 and TRBJ2-7, with D unclear. This CDR3 contains 13 residues. CDR1 is SEHNR and CDR2 is FQNEAQ in the germline V gene (reference sequence). V shed 7 bases and J shed 1 base, with 11 bases lying between them. CDR3 protein: CASKSSASYEQYF. The CDR3 DNA follows: TGTGCCAGCAAGAGCAGTGCATCCTACGAGCAGTACTTC.

The rearrangement uses TRBV11-3 and TRBJ1-2, with 9 bases fitting TRBD1. The CDR3 spans 18 residues. CDR1 is SGHNT, CDR2 YENEEA, per germline. With V trimmed by 1 base and J by 0 bases, 9 bases remained unmatched. CDR3 loop: CASSLGTGEEPSNYGYTF. The CDR3 region has the DNA TGTGCCAGCAGCTTAGGGACAGGGGAAGAACCGTCTAACTATGGCTACACCTTC.

In DNA, the CDR3 is TGTGCCAGCAGTCGACAGGGGTCAAATGAAAAACTGTTTTTT. This translates into CASSRQGSNEKLFF. The chain employs TRBV6-5 and TRBJ1-4, with 8 nucleotides matching TRBD1. The V and J ends lost 5 bases and 5 bases, in that order; junction bases with no gene match: 4. Per germline, CDR1 MNHEY and CDR2 SVGAGI. The CDR3 spans 14 residues.

This chain joins TRBV27 and TRBJ2-7, with D perhaps TRBD1 (6 bases). Looked up from germline, CDR1 is MNHEY and CDR2 is SMNVEV (reference sequence). CDR3 length: 14 amino acids. V lost 6 bases, J lost 3 bases, and 15 bases lay in between. CDR3 residues: CASSSRTDHYEQYF. As DNA, the CDR3 is TGTGCCAGCAGCTCACGGACAGACCACTACGAGCAGTACTTC.

The chain recombines TRBV2 with TRBJ1-1, with a possible D match to TRBD1 (5 bases). Trimming shortened V by 7 bases and J by 11 bases, and 14 bases separated the two germline ends. CDR1 SNHLY and CDR2 FYNNEI come from the germline V gene. This CDR3 has 11 amino acids. DNA for the CDR3: TGTGCCAGCATCAGCCAGGGATCCGCTTTCTTT. Translating it yields CASISQGSAFF.